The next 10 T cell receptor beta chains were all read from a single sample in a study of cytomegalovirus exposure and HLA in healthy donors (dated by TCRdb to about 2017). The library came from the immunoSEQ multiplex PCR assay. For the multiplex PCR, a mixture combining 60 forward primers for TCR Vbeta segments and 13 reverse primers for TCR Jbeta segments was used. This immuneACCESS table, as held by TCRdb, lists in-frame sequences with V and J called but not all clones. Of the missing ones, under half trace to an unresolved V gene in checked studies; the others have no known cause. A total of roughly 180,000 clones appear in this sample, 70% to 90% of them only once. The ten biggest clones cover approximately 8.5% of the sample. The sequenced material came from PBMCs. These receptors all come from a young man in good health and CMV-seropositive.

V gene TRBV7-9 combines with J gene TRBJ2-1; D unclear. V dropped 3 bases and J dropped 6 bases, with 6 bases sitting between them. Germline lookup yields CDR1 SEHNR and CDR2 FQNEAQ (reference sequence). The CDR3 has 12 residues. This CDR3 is CASSFPPNEQFF. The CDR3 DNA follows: TGTGCCAGCAGCTTCCCTCCCAATGAGCAGTTCTTC.

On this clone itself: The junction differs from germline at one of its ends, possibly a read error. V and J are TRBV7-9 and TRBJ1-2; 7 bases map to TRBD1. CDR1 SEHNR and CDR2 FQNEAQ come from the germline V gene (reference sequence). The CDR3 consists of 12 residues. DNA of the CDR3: TGTTCCAGCAGTTTCCAGGGGGATGGCTACACCTTC. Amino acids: CSSSFQGDGYTF.

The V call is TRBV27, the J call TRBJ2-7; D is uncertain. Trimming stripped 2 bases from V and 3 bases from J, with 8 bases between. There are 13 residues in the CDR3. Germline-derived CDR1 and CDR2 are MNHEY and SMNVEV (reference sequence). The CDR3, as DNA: TGTGCCAGCAGTTTAGGTGGCAGCTACGAGCAGTACTTC. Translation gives CASSLGGSYEQYF.

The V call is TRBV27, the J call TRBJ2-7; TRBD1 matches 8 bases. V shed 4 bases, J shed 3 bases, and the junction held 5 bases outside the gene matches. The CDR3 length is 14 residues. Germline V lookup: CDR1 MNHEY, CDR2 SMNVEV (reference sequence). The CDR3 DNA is TGTGCCAGCAGTTCTCGGACAGGGCTCTACGAGCAGTACTTC. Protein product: CASSSRTGLYEQYF.

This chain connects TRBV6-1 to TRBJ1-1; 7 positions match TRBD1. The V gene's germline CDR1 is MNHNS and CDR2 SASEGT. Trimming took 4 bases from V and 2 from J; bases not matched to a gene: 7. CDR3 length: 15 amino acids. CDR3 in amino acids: CASSVPNRGNTEAFF. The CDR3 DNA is TGTGCCAGCAGTGTGCCCAACAGGGGTAACACTGAAGCTTTCTTT.

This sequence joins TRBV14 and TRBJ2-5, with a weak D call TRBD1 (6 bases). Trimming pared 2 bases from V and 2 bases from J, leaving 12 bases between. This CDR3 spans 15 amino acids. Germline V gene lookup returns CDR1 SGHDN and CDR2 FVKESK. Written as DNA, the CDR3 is TGTGCCAGCAGCCAAATACAGGGATTGCAAGAGACCCAGTACTTC. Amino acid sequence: CASSQIQGLQETQYF.

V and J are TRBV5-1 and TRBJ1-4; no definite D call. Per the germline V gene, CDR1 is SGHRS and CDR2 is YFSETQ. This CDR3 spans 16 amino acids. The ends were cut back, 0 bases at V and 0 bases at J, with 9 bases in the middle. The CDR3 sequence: CASSLVGQTTNEKLFF. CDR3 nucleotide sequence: TGCGCCAGCAGCTTGGTTGGGCAGACAACTAATGAAAAACTGTTTTTT.

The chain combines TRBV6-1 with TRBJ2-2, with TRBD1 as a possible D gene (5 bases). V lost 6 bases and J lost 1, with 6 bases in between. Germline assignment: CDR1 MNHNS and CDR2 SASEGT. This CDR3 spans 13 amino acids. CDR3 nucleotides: TGTGCCAGCAGCACAGGGAACACCGGGGAGCTGTTTTTT. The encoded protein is CASSTGNTGELFF.

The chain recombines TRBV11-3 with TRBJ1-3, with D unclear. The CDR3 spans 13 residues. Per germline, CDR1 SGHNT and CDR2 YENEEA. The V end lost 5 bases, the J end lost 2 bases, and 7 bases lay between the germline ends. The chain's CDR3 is CASSPGAGNTIYF. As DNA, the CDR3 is TGTGCCAGCAGCCCGGGTGCTGGAAACACCATATATTTT.

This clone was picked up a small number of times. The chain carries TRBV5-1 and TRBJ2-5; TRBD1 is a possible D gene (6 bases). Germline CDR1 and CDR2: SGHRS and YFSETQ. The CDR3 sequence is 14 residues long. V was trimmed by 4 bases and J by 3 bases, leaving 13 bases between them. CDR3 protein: CASSAGQPKETQYF. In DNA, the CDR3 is TGCGCCAGCAGCGCCGGACAGCCGAAAGAGACCCAGTACTTC.